These 20 T cell receptor beta chains were sequenced from one sample in a study of cytomegalovirus exposure and HLA in healthy donors. The study ran its PCR with 60 Vbeta and 13 Jbeta primers. Sequencing was performed with immunoSEQ multiplex PCR; in TCRdb, only in-frame clones are kept and a portion is missing. The top ten clones hold more than 3% of a sample with some 150,000 clones, around four fifths of them seen once. The sample taken for sequencing was PBMCs. All receptors come from a male donor in good health and CMV-seronegative.

The table lists this clone with a count of one. This sequence joins TRBV27 and TRBJ2-7, with 9 nucleotides matching TRBD2. Trimming at V came to 2 bases and at J to 2 bases, leaving 1 base not matched to a gene. Germline CDR1 is MNHEY and CDR2 is SMNVEV (reference sequence). The CDR3 spans 14 residues. This CDR3 is CASSLASGAYEQYF. The DNA for the CDR3 is TGTGCCAGCAGTTTAGCTAGCGGGGCCTACGAGCAGTACTTC.

The chain has TRBV7-9 and TRBJ2-1; D may be TRBD1 (6 bases). Germline CDR1 and CDR2: SEHNR and FQNEAQ (reference sequence). V was cut by 4 bases and J by 4 bases, with 17 bases left in between. The CDR3 extends over 16 amino acids. Here the CDR3 reads CASSSVRTEKYNEQFF. CDR3 sequence (DNA): TGTGCCAGCAGCTCAGTCAGGACAGAGAAATACAATGAGCAGTTCTTC.

This chain links TRBV19 with TRBJ2-1, with 9 bases that match TRBD2. Trimming at V came to 4 bases and at J to 4 bases, leaving 5 bases not matched to a gene. Germline assignment: CDR1 LNHDA and CDR2 SQIVND (reference sequence). The CDR3 length is 15 residues. This CDR3 is CASSKLAGAYNEQFF. The CDR3 DNA sequence: TGTGCCAGTAGTAAGTTAGCGGGGGCGTACAATGAGCAGTTCTTC.

The sample holds one count of this clone. The chain carries TRBV7-3 and TRBJ2-1; 8 bases map to TRBD2. The CDR3 runs 15 residues. J was trimmed by 5 bases and V by 1 base; bases with no gene match: 4. Germline V lookup: CDR1 SGHTA, CDR2 FQGTGA. Here the CDR3 reads CASSLRLAGNNEQFF. CDR3 in DNA: TGTGCCAGCAGCTTAAGGCTAGCGGGCAACAATGAGCAGTTCTTC.

The CDR3 DNA sequence: TGTGCCAGCAGTTACTTCACAGGGTTCGGAGAGACCCAGTACTTC. Amino acid sequence: CASSYFTGFGETQYF. This chain uses TRBV6-5 with TRBJ2-5, with D perhaps matching TRBD1 (6 bases). The ends were cut back, 1 base at V and 4 bases at J, with 13 bases in the middle. The CDR3 has 15 amino acids. Germline V gene lookup returns CDR1 MNHEY and CDR2 SVGAGI.

The chain is built from TRBV14 and TRBJ1-1; D remains ambiguous. Trimming took 5 bases from V and 5 from J, leaving 15 bases between them. This CDR3 is built from 14 residues. CDR1 is SGHDN, CDR2 FVKESK, per germline. The CDR3 here is CASSKNIGKTEAFF. The CDR3, as DNA: TGTGCCAGCAGCAAAAACATTGGTAAGACTGAAGCTTTCTTT.

This clone occurred a few times. The chain joins TRBV25-1 to TRBJ1-1; D not resolved. From germline, CDR1 is MGHDK and CDR2 SYGVNS. V lost 9 bases, J lost 3 bases, and 11 bases lay in between. This CDR3 spans 12 amino acids. As DNA, the CDR3 is TGTGCCAGTACGAGTATGGACACTGAAGCTTTCTTT. Protein product: CASTSMDTEAFF.

This clone was seen a single time. The chain joins TRBV28 to TRBJ2-7; 10 bases map to TRBD1. Germline lookup yields CDR1 MDHEN and CDR2 SYDVKM. The CDR3 is made up of 17 amino acids. V dropped 3 bases and J dropped 1; count of bases not matched to a gene: 9. This chain's CDR3 is CASSFAGGQGISYEQYF. The CDR3, as DNA: TGTGCCAGCAGTTTTGCGGGGGGACAGGGGATTTCCTACGAGCAGTACTTC.

The V call is TRBV6-5, the J call TRBJ1-5, with 10 bases matching TRBD1. Per the germline V gene, CDR1 is MNHEY and CDR2 is SVGAGI. The CDR3 is 16 amino acids. V lost 0 bases and J lost 3; bases outside the gene matches: 2. CDR3 region: CASSYSGTGDNQPQHF. In nucleotides, the CDR3 is TGTGCCAGCAGTTACTCCGGGACAGGGGACAATCAGCCCCAGCATTTT.

The chain joins TRBV5-8 to TRBJ1-1; TRBD1 agrees at 11 bases. The CDR3 sequence is 15 residues long. Trimming at V came to 6 bases and at J to 4 bases, leaving 8 bases not matched to a gene. The V gene's germline CDR1 is SGHTS and CDR2 YDEGEE. CDR3 sequence reads: CASIRTGTGGTEAFF. Here the CDR3 DNA reads TGTGCCAGCATCCGGACCGGGACAGGGGGCACTGAAGCTTTCTTT.

This chain links TRBV28 with TRBJ2-7, with D tentatively TRBD1 (6 bases). Trimming removed 7 bases from V and 0 bases from J, with 19 bases in between. From germline, CDR1 is MDHEN and CDR2 SYDVKM. CDR3 length: 16 residues. The CDR3 DNA reads as TGTGCCAGCACCCCGGGCGCTACAGGGAGCTCCTACGAGCAGTACTTC. This codes for CASTPGATGSSYEQYF.

Of note for this clone: Other nucleotide sequences in the sample specify the same CDR3. This sequence joins TRBV7-3 and TRBJ1-1; no firm D call. This CDR3 spans 13 amino acids. The V end lost 4 bases, the J end lost 1 base, and 7 bases lay between the germline ends. From germline, CDR1 is SGHTA and CDR2 FQGTGA. DNA for the CDR3: TGTGCCAGCAGCTCGCAGGAGAACACTGAAGCTTTCTTT. This encodes CASSSQENTEAFF.

The chain joins TRBV30 to TRBJ1-5; D not resolved. V was pared by 3 bases and J by 6 bases, with 9 bases between. Germline assignment: CDR1 GTSNPN and CDR2 SVGIG (reference sequence). The length of the CDR3 is 12 residues. DNA for the CDR3: TGTGCCTGGAGCGGGGTATCTCAGCCCCAGCATTTT. This translates into CAWSGVSQPQHF.

This chain connects TRBV4-1 to TRBJ2-1, with 10 positions matching TRBD2. Germline-derived CDR1 and CDR2 are MGHRA and YSYEKL. The CDR3 runs to 17 residues. With V trimmed by 3 bases and J by 2 bases, 7 bases remained unmatched. In DNA, the CDR3 is TGCGCCAGCAGCCATGAACTAGCGGGGCATGCCTACAATGAGCAGTTCTTC. This sequence encodes CASSHELAGHAYNEQFF.

The chain uses TRBV7-2 and TRBJ2-4, with 7 bases identical to TRBD1. The germline gives CDR1 SGHTA, CDR2 FQGNSA. The CDR3 spans 15 residues. V lost 1 base and J lost 12; bases outside the gene matches: 12. In DNA form, the CDR3 reads TGTGCCAGCAGCTTAGGGGGGACAGCCGGCAGCCATCAGTACTTC. Protein: CASSLGGTAGSHQYF.

The gene calls are TRBV5-1 and TRBJ2-1; 9 bases are shared with TRBD2. V lost 1 base and J lost 4; bases outside the gene matches: 3. This CDR3 region has 15 residues. CDR1 and CDR2 (germline): SGHRS, YFSETQ. CDR3 region: CASSLLTSGYNEQFF. The DNA for the CDR3 is TGCGCCAGCAGCTTGTTAACTAGCGGGTACAATGAGCAGTTCTTC.

The V call is TRBV30, the J call TRBJ1-5; 9 bases map to TRBD1. V shed 1 base, J shed 5 bases, and the junction held 9 bases outside the gene matches. Germline CDR1 and CDR2: GTSNPN and SVGIG (reference sequence). There are 16 residues in the CDR3. The CDR3 DNA sequence: TGTGCCTGGAGTGGGGGTGTGGACAGGGGCCATCAGCCCCAGCATTTT. It codes for CAWSGGVDRGHQPQHF.

V is TRBV18 and J is TRBJ2-1; D remains unclear. The length of the CDR3 is 14 residues. The V end was cut by 6 bases, the J end by 6 bases, with 15 bases between. The germline CDR1 and CDR2 sequences are KGHSH and LQKENI. The CDR3 DNA follows: TGTGCCAGCTCTCCGCTTGAGACTTCCAATGAGCAGTTCTTC. Translating gives CASSPLETSNEQFF. Drawing the rest from reference TRBV18 and TRBJ2-1, the complete variable domain is NAGVMQNPRHLVRRRGQEARLRCSPMKGHSHVYWYRQLPEEGLKFMVYLQKENIIDESGMPKERFSAEFPKEGPSILRIQQVVRGDSAAYFCASSPLETSNEQFFGPGTRLTVL.

The gene calls are TRBV4-2 and TRBJ2-7, with 9 bases aligning to TRBD1. This CDR3 is built from 15 residues. V lost 3 bases to trimming and J lost 4 bases; unmatched junction nucleotides: 7. CDR1 and CDR2 from the germline V gene are LGHNA and YNFKEQ. The chain's CDR3 is CASSQDRGVGYEQYF. In DNA form, the CDR3 reads TGTGCCAGCAGCCAGGACAGGGGTGTTGGATACGAGCAGTACTTC.

The chain combines TRBV15 with TRBJ2-1; 8 bases map to TRBD1. Germline V gives CDR1 LNHNV, CDR2 YYDKDF (reference sequence). The length of the CDR3 is 13 residues. Germline trimming cut 5 bases from V and 6 bases from J; bases unmatched to any gene: 3. DNA for the CDR3: TGTGCCACCAGCGAAGACAGGGGCAATGAGCAGTTCTTC. Protein product: CATSEDRGNEQFF.